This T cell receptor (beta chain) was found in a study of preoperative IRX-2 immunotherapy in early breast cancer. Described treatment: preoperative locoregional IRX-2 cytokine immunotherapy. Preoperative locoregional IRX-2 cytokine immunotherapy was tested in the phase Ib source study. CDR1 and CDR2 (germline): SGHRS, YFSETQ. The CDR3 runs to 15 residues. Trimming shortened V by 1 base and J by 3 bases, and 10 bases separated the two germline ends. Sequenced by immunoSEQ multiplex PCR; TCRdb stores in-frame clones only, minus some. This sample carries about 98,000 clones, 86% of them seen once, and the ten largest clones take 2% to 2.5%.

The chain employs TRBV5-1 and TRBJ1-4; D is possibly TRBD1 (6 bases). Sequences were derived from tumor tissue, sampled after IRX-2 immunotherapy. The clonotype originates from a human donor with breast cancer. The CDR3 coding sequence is TGCGCCAGCAGCTTGTCGGGGGCGGCTAATGAAAAACTGTTTTTT. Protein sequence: CASSLSGAANEKLFF.